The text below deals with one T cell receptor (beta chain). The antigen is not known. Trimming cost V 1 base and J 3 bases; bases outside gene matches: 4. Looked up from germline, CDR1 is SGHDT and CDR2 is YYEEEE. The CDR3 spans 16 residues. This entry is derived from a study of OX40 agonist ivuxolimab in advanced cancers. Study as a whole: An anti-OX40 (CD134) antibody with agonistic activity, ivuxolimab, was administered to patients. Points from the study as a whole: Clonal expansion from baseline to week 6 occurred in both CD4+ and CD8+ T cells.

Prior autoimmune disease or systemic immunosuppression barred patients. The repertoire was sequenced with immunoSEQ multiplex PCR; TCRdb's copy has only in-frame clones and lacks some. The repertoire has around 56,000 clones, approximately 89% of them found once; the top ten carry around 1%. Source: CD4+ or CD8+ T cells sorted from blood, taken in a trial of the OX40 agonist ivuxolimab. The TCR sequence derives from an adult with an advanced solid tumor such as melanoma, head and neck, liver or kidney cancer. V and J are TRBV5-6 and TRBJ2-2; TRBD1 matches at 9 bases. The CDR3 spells CASSLRDRDDTGELFF. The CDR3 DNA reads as TGTGCCAGCAGCTTGCGGGACAGGGACGACACCGGGGAGCTGTTTTTT.